This TCR beta chain was documented in a study of blood T cell repertoires in COVID-19. TCRdb keeps only in-frame clones here, not all; method: immunoSEQ multiplex PCR. The table has 300,000 or so clones, around 81% seen once. Trimming at V came to 5 bases and at J to 9 bases, leaving 11 bases not matched to a gene. Germline values: CDR1 MNHEY, CDR2 SMNVEV (reference sequence). CDR3 length equals 16 residues. The sequence was obtained from a woman aged 45 to 65 with active or convalescent COVID-19. The material sequenced was peripheral blood. This rearrangement joins TRBV27 to TRBJ2-1; the match to TRBD2 covers 12 bases. Here the CDR3 reads CASSLLPSGRAGEQFF. DNA of the CDR3: TGTGCCAGCAGTCTCCTTCCTAGCGGGAGGGCTGGTGAGCAGTTCTTC.